Detailed here is one T cell receptor (beta chain). Its target antigen remains unknown. The sample holds no much larger clone one base away, and base qualities are not on file. The sample's time point, from its label and the paper: baseline before first vaccination. Vaccinee samples came from UK trials COV001 and COV002, including a single-blind randomized controlled phase 2/3 trial of AZD1222 (ChAdOx1 nCoV-19) in healthy adults. Trial participant PBMC samples were collected at day 0 and day 28 after the second dose for TCRbeta chain sequencing. This record comes from a study of T cell responses to AZD1222 COVID-19 vaccine (dated by TCRdb to 2020 to 2022). With respect to the entire study: AZD1222 recipients whose second dose came at about 4 weeks and those whose second dose came at about 12 weeks were combined into one group, since spike-specific TCR depth and breadth did not differ between the two schedules. A total of around 240 trial participants underwent TCR sequencing, of whom 207 received two doses of AZD1222 and about 25 received two doses of the MenACWY control vaccine. Enrollment into the trials was organized by age into subgroups of 18-55, 56-69 and 70-plus years, and those subgroups contained about 160, 30 and 59 TCR-sequenced participants, respectively.

V is pared back by 2 bases and J by 4 bases, with 11 bases lying between the germline termini. The CDR3 runs 14 amino acids, cysteine and phenylalanine included. Only the CDR3 region is kept as DNA, spanning 42 bases read in frame from base 1. For CDR1 and CDR2, the germline V gene lists ENHRY and SYGVKD. The full study reports these points: Spike-specific TCR breadth and depth rose significantly after two AZD1222 doses compared with day 0 and with MenACWY recipients. In the small 56-69-year group, the increase in depth fell short of significance, most likely because of low power. Because no day 14 peak-response samples were available, the repertoires could be characterized only after the peak T cell response. Participants were mostly white British and included more females than males, and it was suggested by the authors that clonal diversity may have been underestimated. Epitopes outside the regions mutated in the B.1.351 and B.1.1.7 variants were reportedly recognized by nearly half of the unique spike-specific TCRs. The whole spike protein was spanned by vaccine-associated CD4 TCRs, and dominant responses were seen in regions 160-218 and 743-854. Only six or seven AZD1222 recipients were SARS-CoV-2 seropositive at baseline, limiting conclusions about previously exposed vaccinees.

The CDR3 regions of human TCRbeta chains were analyzed by immunosequencing. As for the authors' bioinformatics: Repertoire TCRs were matched against a reference library of SARS-CoV-2-specific TCRs generated with the MIRA antigen-specificity platform. Breadth was defined as the fraction of unique TCRs that were SARS-CoV-2-associated, and depth was defined as the fraction of total T cells that were SARS-CoV-2-associated. Using the MIRA data, each spike-specific TCR was mapped to the spike region that the TCR reacts to and placed in a CD4 or CD8 class. Log10-transformed breadth and depth values were compared by one-way ANOVA with Sidak's multiple comparisons tests. In its TCRdb copy, this immuneACCESS table keeps in-frame sequences only and misses some clones. Where compared with another copy, unresolved V genes explain less than half of these, and the others have no known cause. V and J calls plus clone size are reproduced from that table; the DNA served to infer D and trimming. For this sample the table gives over 40,000 clones, of which 83% were detected only once. 45% to 60% of the sample lies in the top ten.

The chain was built from TRBV10-3 and TRBJ1-2, with an unclear D gene assignment. This TCR derives from an adult in good health. This sample comprised peripheral blood, obtained on day 0 of AZD1222 vaccination. The DNA sequence follows: TGTGCCATCAGTGAGACCGAGGTGGCCTATGGCTACACCTTC. This is translated as CAISETEVAYGYTF.